Presented here are 9 T cell receptor beta chains from one specimen sequenced in a study of blood T cell repertoires in COVID-19. Produced via immunoSEQ multiplex PCR; TCRdb's table is partial and in-frame only. Here the sample spans 250,000 or so clones, roughly 85% being singletons. Material for sequencing was PBMCs or T cells enriched from blood (not recorded which). The receptor set was obtained from a woman in her thirties or forties who had been exposed to COVID-19.

The rearrangement joins TRBV7-9 to TRBJ1-3; D is undetermined. The V and J ends lost 3 bases and 7 bases respectively, with 10 bases between them. This CDR3 spans 13 amino acids. Per germline, CDR1 SEHNR and CDR2 FQNEAQ (reference sequence). The DNA for the CDR3 is TGTGCCAGCAGCTTTGGTCAGGCCAACACCATATATTTT. This translates into CASSFGQANTIYF.

The rearrangement uses TRBV29-1 and TRBJ2-1, with D perhaps TRBD1 (6 bases). Germline V gives CDR1 SQVTM, CDR2 ANQGSEA. V shed 4 bases and J shed 15 bases, with 13 bases lying between them. This CDR3 has 10 residues. CDR3 sequence (DNA): TGCAGCGTTGTGGGCAGGGGTTTGTTCTTC. Translating it yields CSVVGRGLFF.

CDR3 sequence reads: CASRPTGRSSYNEQFF. CDR3 nucleotides: TGTGCCAGCAGGCCGACAGGGAGGAGCTCCTACAATGAGCAGTTCTTC. This chain joins TRBV11-2 and TRBJ2-1; D is possibly TRBD1 (7 bases). Germline loops: CDR1 SGHAT, CDR2 FQNNGV. V was cut by 6 bases and J by 0 bases, with 15 bases left in between. CDR3 length: 16 residues. Full variable domain (rest looked up from reference TRBV11-2 and TRBJ2-1): EAGVAQSPRYKIIEKRQSVAFWCNPISGHATLYWYQQILGQGPKLLIQFQNNGVVDDSQLPKDRFSAERLKGVDSTLKIQPAKLEDSAVYLCASRPTGRSSYNEQFFGPGTRLTVL.

This sequence joins TRBV7-2 and TRBJ2-3; D is perhaps TRBD1 (6 bases). V was cut by 3 bases and J by 1 base, with 11 bases left in between. The CDR3 totals 15 residues. CDR1 and CDR2 (germline): SGHTA, FQGNSA. CDR3 protein: CASSFGQWGTDTQYF. CDR3 coding DNA: TGTGCCAGCAGCTTTGGACAGTGGGGCACAGATACGCAGTATTTT. The full variable domain, in which reference TRBV7-2 and TRBJ2-3 provide the parts outside the CDR3, is GAGVSQSPSNKVTEKGKDVELRCDPISGHTALYWYRQSLGQGLEFLIYFQGNSAPDKSGLPSDRFSAERTGGSVSTLTIQRTQQEDSAVYLCASSFGQWGTDTQYFGPGTRLTVL.

This clone was recorded only once. The chain uses TRBV7-9 and TRBJ1-1; D gene uncertain. This CDR3 comprises 13 residues. V dropped 5 bases and J dropped 8 bases, with 15 bases sitting between them. CDR1 SEHNR and CDR2 FQNEAQ come from the germline V gene (reference sequence). CDR3 amino acids: CASSPGNPGEAFF. CDR3 nucleotides: TGTGCCAGCAGCCCGGGGAATCCGGGGGAAGCTTTCTTT.

The chain combines TRBV28 with TRBJ2-7, with D perhaps matching TRBD1 (6 bases). Germline CDR1 and CDR2: MDHEN and SYDVKM. CDR3 length equals 15 residues. The V and J ends lost 2 bases and 2 bases respectively, with 13 bases between them. The CDR3 spells CASSLVGTSTYEQYF. The CDR3 nucleotides read TGTGCCAGCAGTTTAGTAGGGACATCCACCTACGAGCAGTACTTC.

The V call is TRBV6-5, the J call TRBJ1-5; D remains unclear. In germline, CDR1 is MNHEY, CDR2 SVGAGI. The CDR3 contains 15 residues. V was cut by 5 bases and J by 0 bases, with 11 bases left in between. DNA of the CDR3: TGTGCCAGCAGTAGCGGAGAATATAGCAATCAGCCCCAGCATTTT. It encodes CASSSGEYSNQPQHF.

The chain links TRBV11-2 to TRBJ1-5; no clear D. The V and J ends lost 1 base and 3 bases respectively, with 16 bases between them. This CDR3 region has 17 residues. Germline V lookup: CDR1 SGHAT, CDR2 FQNNGV. The CDR3: CASSLGENSVDNQPQHF. DNA of the CDR3: TGTGCCAGCAGCTTAGGGGAAAATAGCGTGGACAATCAGCCCCAGCATTTT.

This sequence joins TRBV6-2 or TRBV6-3 and TRBJ1-5, with D perhaps TRBD1 (6 bases). This CDR3 has 17 amino acids. V was trimmed by 3 bases and J by 2 bases, leaving 17 bases between them. Germline CDR1 reads MNHEY; CDR2 reads SVGEGT. The DNA of the CDR3 is TGTGCCAGCAGTTATAGCAGGGGACGAGCCGGCAATCAGCCCCAGCATTTT. It is translated as CASSYSRGRAGNQPQHF.